Listed below are T cell receptor beta chains from one sample, sequenced in a study of blood T cell repertoires in COVID-19. Only in-frame clones appear in the TCRdb table, and some are missing; sequencing was by immunoSEQ multiplex PCR. The sample contains about 220,000 clones, approximately 90% of which appear only once. Sequenced input: peripheral blood. The receptors come from a man in his forties with acute or convalescent COVID-19. The CDR3 runs from the conserved cysteine through the conserved F or W. D genes are given only for firm matches. Size is stated for part of the rows, as once, few or many counts, or as a class when the clone is expanded.

V gene	J gene	clone size	D gene	CDR3 protein	CDR3 DNA
TRBV7-2	TRBJ1-2	NA	TRBD1	CASSLDLVTGDNYGYTF	TGTGCCAGCAGCTTAGACCTGGTTACAGGGGATAACTATGGCTACACCTTC
TRBV3-1/TRBV3-2	TRBJ2-5	NA	TRBD2	CASRLAGGETQYF	TGTGCCAGCCGACTAGCGGGGGGGGAGACCCAGTACTTC
TRBV3-1/TRBV3-2	TRBJ2-7	once	NA	CASSLPTGPPTYEQYF	TGTGCCAGCAGCCTACCTACAGGGCCGCCCACCTACGAGCAGTACTTC
TRBV7-2	TRBJ2-7	NA	TRBD2	CASSLAAGVQYEQYF	TGTGCCAGCAGCTTAGCAGCGGGAGTCCAATACGAGCAGTACTTC
TRBV3-1/TRBV3-2	TRBJ1-2	NA	NA	CASSQVTQHYGYTF	TGTGCCAGCAGCCAAGTGACACAGCACTATGGCTACACCTTC
TRBV19	TRBJ1-2	NA	TRBD1	CASSMRGTADGYTF	TGTGCCAGTAGTATGCGTGGGACAGCGGATGGCTACACCTTC
TRBV16	TRBJ1-2	once	NA	CASSQLQGYGYTF	TGTGCCAGCAGCCAATTACAGGGCTATGGCTACACCTTC
TRBV23-1	TRBJ2-7	NA	NA	CASSQSAEKGLGQYF	TGCGCCAGCAGTCAATCTGCCGAGAAGGGGCTGGGGCAGTACTTC
TRBV7-9	TRBJ2-1	NA	NA	CASSAASWYNEQFF	TGTGCCAGCAGCGCGGCTAGCTGGTACAATGAGCAGTTCTTC
TRBV18	TRBJ1-4	NA	NA	CASSPPVSGTNEKLFF	TGTGCCAGCTCACCACCGGTCTCTGGCACAAATGAAAAACTGTTTTTT
TRBV5-1	TRBJ2-7	NA	TRBD2	CASSLAPAGGLYEQYF	TGCGCCAGCAGCTTGGCCCCAGCGGGGGGGCTGTACGAGCAGTACTTC
TRBV18	TRBJ2-2	NA	NA	CASSWAVEESGELFF	TGTGCCAGCTCCTGGGCAGTAGAAGAGTCCGGGGAGCTGTTTTTT
TRBV2	TRBJ2-2	NA	TRBD2	CASSRGGIGELFF	TGTGCCAGCAGTCGGGGGGGTATCGGGGAGCTGTTTTTT
TRBV7-6	TRBJ2-7	NA	TRBD1	CASSLEVSGTGAYEQYF	TGTGCCAGCAGCTTAGAAGTGTCGGGGACAGGGGCCTACGAGCAGTACTTC
TRBV7-9	TRBJ2-1	NA	TRBD2	CASTPLAGITYNEQFF	TGTGCCAGCACCCCACTAGCGGGCATCACCTACAATGAGCAGTTCTTC
TRBV5-1	TRBJ1-1	NA	NA	CASSLGGRTEAFF	TGCGCCAGCAGCTTGGGGGGGCGCACTGAAGCTTTCTTT
TRBV2	TRBJ1-4	NA	NA	CASRATEKLFF	TGTGCCAGCAGAGCCACGGAAAAACTGTTTTTT